Listed below are T cell receptor beta chains from one sample, sequenced in a study of cytomegalovirus exposure and HLA in healthy donors. Measured with immunoSEQ multiplex PCR; TCRdb has only the in-frame clones, and not every one. The table lists about 160,000 clones, 82% of them singletons. The specimen was PBMCs. The receptors were gathered from a middle-aged man in good health and CMV-seropositive. CDR3s include the opening cysteine and the closing phenylalanine or tryptophan. The D gene is left open where the match is weak. A clone size is listed for some rows: how often the clone was seen (once, few, many), or a class if it is expanded.

TRBJ1-1	-	-	TRBV7-9	CSSSLVTGSGTEAFF	TGTTCCAGCAGCTTAGTAACCGGGAGCGGCACTGAAGCTTTCTTT
TRBJ2-1	-	-	TRBV28	CASSSNSGMVTRWNEQFF	TGTGCCAGCAGTTCTAATAGCGGTATGGTAACTCGATGGAATGAGCAGTTCTTC
TRBJ2-5	-	-	TRBV10-2	CASRRWRGQETQYF	TGCGCCAGCAGAAGATGGCGGGGACAAGAGACCCAGTACTTC
TRBJ1-1	-	-	TRBV19	CASSVTGTFGTEAFF	TGTGCCAGTAGTGTAACCGGGACATTCGGGACTGAAGCTTTCTTT
TRBJ1-6	once	-	TRBV6-1	CASNGEGSPLHF	TGTGCCAGCAACGGGGAAGGTTCACCCCTCCACTTT
TRBJ2-7	-	TRBD2	TRBV14	CASSQVTSGTYEQYF	TGTGCCAGCAGCCAAGTCACTAGCGGGACCTACGAGCAGTACTTC
TRBJ1-2	few	-	TRBV27	CASSLKGGLTGYTF	TGTGCCAGCAGTTTGAAGGGGGGGCTGACTGGCTACACCTTC
TRBJ2-4	once	TRBD1	TRBV28	CASSFMTGAGNIQYF	TGTGCCAGCAGTTTCATGACAGGGGCGGGAAACATTCAGTACTTC
TRBJ1-5	-	TRBD1	TRBV18	CASMESTGDHQPQHF	TGTGCCAGCATGGAATCTACAGGGGATCACCAGCCCCAGCATTTT
TRBJ2-1	-	TRBD1	TRBV30	CAWSPTGQGRYNEQFF	TGTGCCTGGAGTCCGACGGGACAGGGAAGGTACAATGAGCAGTTCTTC
TRBJ2-1	-	-	TRBV11-1	CASSSSGTTYNEQFF	TGTGCCAGCAGCTCCTCCGGGACAACTTACAATGAGCAGTTCTTC
TRBJ2-7	-	-	TRBV6-6	CASSNLGDSYEQYF	TGTGCCAGCAGTAACCTAGGGGACTCCTACGAGCAGTACTTC
TRBJ2-5	-	TRBD1	TRBV5-1	CASSCLKGDRGTSETQYF	TGCGCCAGCAGCTGTCTAAAAGGGGACAGGGGGACGTCCGAGACCCAGTACTTC
TRBJ1-4	-	-	TRBV19	CASTHDAGVSNEKLFF	TGTGCCAGTACCCACGACGCAGGGGTCTCTAATGAAAAACTGTTTTTT
TRBJ1-5	few	TRBD1	TRBV10-3	CAIRDRQDSNQPQHF	TGTGCCATCCGGGACAGGCAAGATAGCAATCAGCCCCAGCATTTT
TRBJ2-4	-	-	TRBV21-1	CASSTDRSLAKNIQYF	TGTGCCAGCAGTACCGACAGGAGCCTAGCCAAAAACATTCAGTACTTC
TRBJ2-7	-	-	TRBV28	CASSRGLSASSYEQYF	TGTGCCAGCAGCAGAGGGTTGAGCGCTAGCTCCTACGAGCAGTACTTC
TRBJ2-7	-	TRBD2	TRBV5-6	CASSQRTSGRYEQYF	TGTGCCAGCAGCCAACGGACTAGCGGGCGCTACGAGCAGTACTTC
TRBJ2-7	-	-	TRBV28	CATSGRNEQYF	TGTGCCACCTCGGGTCGGAACGAGCAGTACTTC
TRBJ2-7	-	TRBD2	TRBV11-2	CASSSTSGPLYEQYF	TGTGCCAGCAGCTCCACTAGCGGGCCGCTCTACGAGCAGTACTTC
TRBJ2-7	-	-	TRBV29-1	CSVPGTYEQYF	TGCAGCGTTCCCGGTACCTACGAGCAGTACTTC
TRBJ2-7	once	TRBD1	TRBV19	CASSIGGTASYEQYF	TGTGCCAGTAGTATAGGAGGGACAGCCTCCTACGAGCAGTACTTC
TRBJ2-5	-	-	TRBV18	CASSPPSGQETQYF	TGTGCCAGCTCACCACCCTCAGGGCAAGAGACCCAGTACTTC
TRBJ2-1	-	-	TRBV6-6	CASNPQSNEQFF	TGTGCCAGCAATCCACAGAGCAATGAGCAGTTCTTC